This entry is about one T cell receptor (beta chain). As yet, its antigen is unknown. Some clones are missing from TCRdb's copy, which holds only in-frame ones; the method was immunoSEQ multiplex PCR. The sample yields tens of thousands of clones, 85% seen once. Specified time point: after dendritic cell vaccination, including at tumor progression/relapse. This sample was included in a study of glioma-infiltrating T cells after dendritic cell vaccination. Broader study findings: No direct clonality-survival link was found; a diverse polyclonal response may matter.

The CDR3 is 15 amino acids. Trimming shortened V by 0 bases and J by 2 bases, and 8 bases separated the two germline ends. Germline CDR1 and CDR2: MGHRA and YSYEKL. The source of this sequence is a human donor with glioblastoma. This chain connects TRBV4-1 to TRBJ2-1; no clear D gene. The material sequenced was blood, taken after dendritic cell vaccination. CDR3 bases: TGCGCCAGCAGCCAAGAGGGCCCACCCTACAATGAGCAGTTCTTC. Amino acid sequence: CASSQEGPPYNEQFF.